These 27 T cell receptor beta chains share one sample of origin, sequenced in a study of identical twins. TCRdb called the 5' RACE reads again in MiXCR, with one record for every CDR3 protein. This table holds around 20,000 distinct CDR3 sequences, roughly 63% found once. Specimen: memory (CD45RO+) T cells sorted from blood. Every receptor here comes from a woman aged 18-29 years in good health. This table probably holds off-target reads from a library built for another chain.

The chain employs TRBV6-5 and TRBJ2-1; TRBD1 matches at 10 bases. The CDR3 is made up of 14 amino acids. V was pared by 8 bases and J by 5 bases, with 6 bases of the junction left unmatched. The V gene's germline CDR1 is MNHEY and CDR2 SVGAGI. CDR3 sequence: CASPRDRGNNEQFF. In DNA form, the CDR3 reads TGTGCCAGCCCCCGGGACAGGGGTAACAATGAGCAGTTCTTC.

The table lists this clonotype with a few counts. The genes are TRBV2 and TRBJ2-3; 9 bases agree with TRBD2. The germline CDR1 and CDR2 sequences are SNHLY and FYNNEI. CDR3 length equals 15 residues. V shed 6 bases and J 1 base; nucleotides not matched to a gene: 5. The DNA for the CDR3 is TGTGCCAGCAGACCTAAGCGGGAGGGCACAGATACGCAGTATTTT. The encoded protein is CASRPKREGTDTQYF.

The chain carries TRBV28 and TRBJ2-1, with TRBD1 matching over 8 bases. The germline gives CDR1 MDHEN, CDR2 SYDVKM. With 0 bases clipped from V and 5 bases from J, the junction kept 0 bases outside the gene matches. CDR3 length equals 14 residues. The CDR3 here is CASSLWDRDNEQFF. CDR3 nucleotide sequence: TGTGCCAGCAGTTTATGGGACAGGGACAATGAGCAGTTCTTC.

This clonotype was seen once. The J gene is TRBJ2-7, the V gene TRBV11-2, with a possible D match to TRBD1 (6 bases). V was shortened by 3 bases and J by 3 bases, with 21 bases between the two germline ends. Germline V CDR1 and CDR2: SGHAT, FQNNGV. This CDR3 spans 17 amino acids. CDR3 coding DNA: TGTGCCAGCAGCTTTGGTATGGGACACTCGATAGACTACGAGCAGTACTTC. Translation gives CASSFGMGHSIDYEQYF.

This clonotype occurred a few times. The chain employs TRBV20-1 and TRBJ1-5; D gene unclear. The CDR3 totals 12 residues. Germline V gene data show CDR1 as DFQATT and CDR2 as SNEGSKA (reference sequence). V was pared by 3 bases and J by 4 bases, with 7 bases between. CDR3 protein: CSASHNNQPQHF. The CDR3 coding sequence is TGCAGTGCTAGCCACAATAATCAGCCCCAGCATTTT.

The gene calls are TRBV4-2 and TRBJ2-3; D uncertain. The CDR3 has 11 amino acids. The V end lost 4 bases, the J end lost 4 bases, and 3 bases lay between the germline ends. Germline loops: CDR1 LGHNA, CDR2 YNFKEQ. CDR3 protein: CASSRADTQYF. The CDR3, as DNA: TGTGCCAGCAGCCGGGCAGATACGCAGTATTTT.

The rearrangement uses TRBV6-1 and TRBJ2-3; TRBD2 agrees at 8 bases. V shed 2 bases, J shed 0 bases, and the junction held 10 bases outside the gene matches. Germline-derived CDR1 and CDR2 are MNHNS and SASEGT. The CDR3 is 18 amino acids. The CDR3 loop reads CASSEPRRSSGSTDTQYF. Here the CDR3 DNA reads TGTGCCAGCAGTGAACCGCGCAGGTCTAGCGGGAGCACAGATACGCAGTATTTT.

The chain recombines TRBV20-1 with TRBJ2-7; the match to TRBD1 covers 8 bases. The germline V gene encodes CDR1 DFQATT and CDR2 SNEGSKA (reference sequence). V shed 6 bases and J 2 bases; nucleotides not matched to a gene: 9. There are 14 residues in the CDR3. CDR3 sequence: CSAPTGAMTYEQYF. The CDR3 DNA reads as TGCAGTGCACCGACAGGGGCGATGACCTACGAGCAGTACTTC.

The genes are TRBV4-3 and TRBJ2-7; D call uncertain. The CDR3 is 14 residues long. Germline CDR1 and CDR2: LGHNA and YSLEER. Trimming took 2 bases from V and 3 from J, leaving 11 bases between them. CDR3 DNA: TGCGCCAGCAGCCAAAGTCTGGGTAACTACGAGCAGTACTTC. Translating gives CASSQSLGNYEQYF.

This clonotype was recorded only once. The CDR3 nucleotides read TGTGCCAGTAGCCACAGGGGAGCGGGACCTTACAATGAGCAGTTCTTC. Residues: CASSHRGAGPYNEQFF. This chain connects TRBV19 to TRBJ2-1; D assignment may be TRBD1 or TRBD2 (7 bases each). The CDR3 runs 16 residues. Germline CDR1 LNHDA, CDR2 SQIVND (reference sequence). Trimming took off 6 bases at V and 4 bases at J, with 19 bases between the two ends.

V usage is TRBV12-3 or TRBV12-4 and J usage is TRBJ2-4; D might be TRBD2 (5 bases). This CDR3 region has 16 residues. The V gene lost 6 bases and the J gene lost 6 bases, with 21 bases spanning the gap. CDR3 bases: TGTGCCAGCAGCTCCCTATTTCGCCCTGCGGGAAACATTCAGTACTTC. Amino acids: CASSSLFRPAGNIQYF.

This rearrangement joins TRBV6-5 to TRBJ2-7; 10 nucleotides agree with TRBD1. From germline, CDR1 is MNHEY and CDR2 SVGAGI. Trimming took 0 bases from V and 5 from J; bases not matched to a gene: 4. This CDR3 region has 15 residues. The chain's CDR3 is CASSYSGTGVNEQYF. As DNA, the CDR3 is TGTGCCAGCAGTTACTCCGGGACAGGGGTTAACGAGCAGTACTTC.

The CDR3 DNA follows: TGTGCCAGCTCCTATTCCTCCGACCGAGGGGATACGCAGTATTTT. It is translated as CASSYSSDRGDTQYF. The V call is TRBV18, the J call TRBJ2-3; D is perhaps TRBD2 (5 bases). The germline CDR1 and CDR2 sequences are KGHSH and LQKENI. V gave up 6 bases and J gave up 6 bases, with 19 bases separating them. This CDR3 comprises 15 residues.

V is TRBV6-2 or TRBV6-3 and J is TRBJ2-7; D not certain. The germline CDR1 and CDR2 sequences are MNHEY and SVGEGT. The CDR3 is made up of 11 amino acids. Trimming pared 6 bases from V and 9 bases from J, leaving 12 bases between. The CDR3 DNA reads as TGTGCCAGCAGCAGCACTTCGGGGCAGTACTTC. Protein product: CASSSTSGQYF.

The gene calls are TRBV12-3 or TRBV12-4 and TRBJ2-7, with D maybe TRBD1 (5 bases). V was pared by 4 bases and J by 3 bases, with 7 bases between. There are 12 residues in the CDR3. The CDR3: CASSSQGYEQYF. In DNA, the CDR3 is TGTGCCAGCAGTTCTCAGGGCTACGAGCAGTACTTC.

CDR3 region: CASSERLGADYEQYF. DNA for the CDR3: TGTGCCAGCAGCGAAAGGTTGGGGGCTGACTACGAGCAGTACTTC. The V and J genes are TRBV11-2 and TRBJ2-7, with a possible D match to TRBD1 (6 bases). The CDR3 loop spans 15 amino acids. V lost 5 bases and J 3 bases, leaving 17 bases between the germline ends. CDR1 and CDR2 (germline): SGHAT, FQNNGV.

V and J are TRBV12-3 or TRBV12-4 and TRBJ2-6, with 9 bases lining up with TRBD1. The CDR3 runs 16 residues. Trimming took 5 bases from V and 4 from J; bases not matched to a gene: 6. The CDR3 DNA is TGTGCCAGCAGTGAACAGGGGGCGCGGGGGGCCAACGTCCTGACTTTC. Encoded protein: CASSEQGARGANVLTF.

Written as DNA, the CDR3 is TGTGCCAGCAGCACAACAGGGAATTACGAGCAGTACTTC. Translating gives CASSTTGNYEQYF. V gene TRBV7-9 combines with J gene TRBJ2-7, with a weak D call TRBD1 (6 bases). Germline V lookup: CDR1 SEHNR, CDR2 FQNEAQ (reference sequence). Trimming left V 5 bases short and J 4 bases short, with 12 bases between. The CDR3 contains 13 residues.

V is TRBV20-1 and J is TRBJ2-4; 7 bases agree with TRBD2. Germline assignment: CDR1 DFQATT and CDR2 SNEGSKA (reference sequence). Trimming removed 5 bases from V and 4 bases from J; junction bases left unmatched: 5. The CDR3 is made up of 13 amino acids. The CDR3 DNA sequence: TGCAGTGCTCCCGAAGCGGGAAAAAACATTCAGTACTTC. This codes for CSAPEAGKNIQYF.

This chain uses TRBV2 with TRBJ2-7, with D maybe TRBD2 (6 bases). Deletions cut 8 bases from V and 6 bases from J, with 14 bases between. CDR1 is SNHLY and CDR2 is FYNNEI in the germline V gene. This CDR3 is built from 12 residues. The CDR3 coding sequence is TGTGCCAGCGGGACTCCTAGCTCCGAGCAGTACTTC. Translating it yields CASGTPSSEQYF.

CDR3 DNA sequence: TGTGCCAGCAGTTTACGACAGGGTGCAGATACGCAGTATTTT. Residues: CASSLRQGADTQYF. The chain employs TRBV6-5 and TRBJ2-3; 7 bases agree with TRBD1. Germline-derived CDR1 and CDR2 are MNHEY and SVGAGI. This CDR3 is built from 14 residues. The V gene end was trimmed by 4 bases and the J gene end by 4 bases; junction bases not matched to a gene: 5.

J is TRBJ2-1 and V is TRBV23-1, with D perhaps given as TRBD1 or TRBD2 (5 bases each). TRBV23-1 is an open reading frame whose function is uncertain. CDR3 length: 15 amino acids. The V end lost 2 bases, the J end lost 3 bases, and 11 bases lay between the germline ends. The CDR3 spells CASSQRDARYNEQFF. The CDR3 DNA reads as TGCGCCAGCAGTCAACGGGACGCTCGCTACAATGAGCAGTTCTTC.

The rearrangement links TRBV7-7 to TRBJ2-1; 10 nucleotides match TRBD2. CDR3 length equals 16 residues. J lost 7 bases, V lost 2 bases, and 8 bases had no gene match. Germline CDR1 SSHAT, CDR2 FNYEAQ (reference sequence). DNA of the CDR3: TGTGCCAGCAGCTTACGGCTAGCGGGAGCAACAAATGAGCAGTTCTTC. Translated, it gives CASSLRLAGATNEQFF. Full variable domain (outside the CDR3, taken from reference TRBV7-7 and TRBJ2-1): GAGVSQSPRYKVTKRGQDVTLRCDPISSHATLYWYQQALGQGPEFLTYFNYEAQPDKSGLPSDRFSAERPEGSISTLTIQRTEQRDSAMYRCASSLRLAGATNEQFFGPGTRLTVL.

V usage is TRBV6-1 and J usage is TRBJ2-1; maybe TRBD1 (6 bases). In germline, CDR1 is MNHNS, CDR2 SASEGT. The CDR3 consists of 15 residues. Trimming left V 6 bases short and J 6 bases short, with 18 bases between. CDR3 in amino acids: CASSRGQPPFNEQFF. The CDR3 DNA reads TGTGCCAGCAGCCGCGGACAGCCACCGTTCAATGAGCAGTTCTTC.

The chain is built from TRBV7-2 and TRBJ2-1; a possible D gene is TRBD2 (6 bases). This CDR3 comprises 12 residues. Per the germline V gene, CDR1 is SGHTA and CDR2 is FQGNSA. Trimming stripped 5 bases from V and 15 bases from J, with 17 bases between. CDR3 coding DNA: TGTGCCAGCAGCATTGCCGCGGGACTCCCGTTCTTC. Translated, it gives CASSIAAGLPFF.

This clonotype has a single count. This chain connects TRBV5-1 to TRBJ2-5; D is unclear. This CDR3 is built from 15 residues. Germline CDR1 SGHRS, CDR2 YFSETQ. V lost 2 bases, J lost 5 bases, and 16 bases lay in between. This CDR3 reads CASSFHGLAGETQYF. The CDR3 nucleotides are TGCGCCAGCAGCTTCCACGGCCTGGCCGGGGAGACCCAGTACTTC.

The rearrangement uses TRBV3-1 and TRBJ1-3; D is unclear. The V end lost 7 bases, the J end lost 0 bases, and 16 bases lay between the germline ends. Germline CDR1 is LGHDT and CDR2 is YNNKEL (reference sequence). The CDR3 runs to 16 residues. The CDR3 loop reads CASTPKRDNSGNTIYF. As DNA, the CDR3 is TGTGCCAGCACCCCGAAGAGGGATAACTCTGGAAACACCATATATTTT.